This is a list of T cell receptor beta chains from one sample in a study of blood T cell repertoires in COVID-19. Sequenced by immunoSEQ multiplex PCR; TCRdb stores in-frame clones only, minus some. Of 300,000 to 350,000 clones listed, about 85% are singletons. The sequenced material came from peripheral blood. The receptors here all came from a man younger than 30 with active or convalescent COVID-19. Each CDR3 is given with its conserved first and last residue. Fields, in order: clone size, V gene, J gene, D gene, CDR3 DNA, CDR3 protein. A D gene is named only where the DNA matches it firmly. Rows may omit the clone size; those that give it use once, few, many or a size class.

>few|TRBV6-4|TRBJ2-2|TRBD2
TGTGCCAGCAGTGACGGGACTAGCGCCGGGGAGCTGTTTTTT
CASSDGTSAGELFF
>once|TRBV11-2|TRBJ1-1|NA
TGTGCCAGCAGCCATCCGAACACTGAAGCTTTCTTT
CASSHPNTEAFF
>once|TRBV14|TRBJ2-1|TRBD2
TGTGCCAGCAGCCAAGATCTTGGGGGGGGGATTAACAATGAGCAGTTCTTC
CASSQDLGGGINNEQFF
>NA|TRBV10-3|TRBJ1-1|TRBD1
TGTGCCATCACACGGACAGGGGAGTACGCTGAAGCTTTCTTT
CAITRTGEYAEAFF
>NA|TRBV6-5|TRBJ1-1|NA
TGTGCCAGCAGCGGGTTGGTCAACACTGAAGCTTTCTTT
CASSGLVNTEAFF
>once|TRBV25-1|TRBJ1-2|NA
TGTGCCAGCAGTAAAAGTAGCTATGGCTACACCTTC
CASSKSSYGYTF
>NA|TRBV7-9|TRBJ2-5|NA
TGTGCCAGCAGCCCCTACCGGGAGACCCAGTACTTC
CASSPYRETQYF
>NA|TRBV4-1|TRBJ1-2|TRBD1
TGCGCCAGCAGCCAAGATCTCGGGACAGGGTATGGCTACACCTTC
CASSQDLGTGYGYTF
>NA|TRBV5-1|TRBJ2-5|NA
TGCGCCAGCAGCCCCGAGGTGGTGGCCTTATGGATAGAGACCCAGTACTTC
CASSPEVVALWIETQYF
>NA|TRBV5-4|TRBJ2-2|TRBD2
TGTGCCAGCAGCCAGGGACTAAACCCCACCGGGGAGCTGTTTTTT
CASSQGLNPTGELFF
>NA|TRBV11-2|TRBJ2-7|TRBD2
TGTGCCAGCAGCTACCTAGCGGGAGGCACCGGCGAGCAGTACTTC
CASSYLAGGTGEQYF
>NA|TRBV4-1|TRBJ2-3|NA
TGCGCCAGCAGCCAACACACAGATACGCAGTATTTT
CASSQHTDTQYF
>NA|TRBV28|TRBJ1-4|TRBD1
TGTGCCAGCATACGGACAGGCTTTAATGAAAAACTGTTTTTT
CASIRTGFNEKLFF
>few|TRBV18|TRBJ2-1|TRBD1
TGTGCCAGCTCACATCGACAGGGTGGAGGCAATGAGCAGTTCTTC
CASSHRQGGGNEQFF
>once|TRBV19|TRBJ2-1|NA
TGTGCCAGTGGGGGCCAATACAATGAGCAGTTCTTC
CASGGQYNEQFF
>NA|TRBV6-5|TRBJ1-1|TRBD1
TGTGCCAGCAGTCCCCGGACAGGCACGAACACTGAAGCTTTCTTT
CASSPRTGTNTEAFF
>NA|TRBV6-6|TRBJ2-3|TRBD1
TGTGCCAGCCCGAGGACAGGGGGGACAGATACGCAGTATTTT
CASPRTGGTDTQYF
>once|TRBV5-4|TRBJ2-4|NA
TGTGCCAGCAGCTTGGTTAGGGGGGGCTCCCTAGCCAAAAACATTCAGTACTTC
CASSLVRGGSLAKNIQYF
>few|TRBV4-2|TRBJ2-1|NA
TGTGCCAGCAGCCAAGATAGGGGGGAGCAGTTCTTC
CASSQDRGEQFF
>NA|TRBV7-9|TRBJ2-6|TRBD1
TGTGCCAGCAGCTTACTCCCCGGGACAGGGTCTGGGGCCAACGTCCTGACTTTC
CASSLLPGTGSGANVLTF
>once|TRBV6-5|TRBJ1-2|TRBD1
TGTGCCAGCACAGGGGGCTATGGCTACACCTTC
CASTGGYGYTF
>NA|TRBV29-1|TRBJ1-2|NA
TGCAGCGTTGAATCGGGTAGCTATGGCTACACCTTC
CSVESGSYGYTF
>NA|TRBV15|TRBJ2-2|NA
TGTGCCACCAGCAGAGCAGGGGCGCCCACCGGGGAGCTGTTTTTT
CATSRAGAPTGELFF
>NA|TRBV7-6|TRBJ1-5|NA
TGTGCCAGCAGCCTCCGCGGGGACCAGCCCCAGCATTTT
CASSLRGDQPQHF
>NA|TRBV19|TRBJ1-2|NA
TGTGCCAGTAGCCTCCCCCCCGGGGGTGGCTACACCTTC
CASSLPPGGGYTF
>NA|TRBV27|TRBJ1-2|TRBD1
TGTGCCAGCAGTCAGGGGACAGGGGGCGCAGATGGCTACACCTTC
CASSQGTGGADGYTF
>NA|TRBV6-5|TRBJ2-3|NA
TGTGCCAGCAGTTACATTTCCGGGACTCCGGCGGATACGCAGTATTTT
CASSYISGTPADTQYF
>NA|TRBV7-2|TRBJ2-7|NA
TGTGCCAGCAGCTTAATAAAAAGGGACAAAAGCCACGAGCAGTACTTC
CASSLIKRDKSHEQYF
>NA|TRBV9|TRBJ2-3|TRBD2
TGTGCCAGCAGCGTACATGTAGCGGGAGGGCCAATGAATACGCAGTATTTT
CASSVHVAGGPMNTQYF
>NA|TRBV6-4|TRBJ2-1|TRBD2
TGTGCCAGCAGTGATCTAGCGGGAGGTTCCAATGAGCAGTTCTTC
CASSDLAGGSNEQFF
>NA|TRBV5-4|TRBJ1-6|NA
TGTGCCACAACGCGGGGAGTGGGCTATAATTCACCCCTCCACTTT
CATTRGVGYNSPLHF
>few|TRBV27|TRBJ2-1|TRBD2
TGTGCCAGCAGTCATTCTAGCGGGAACGAGCAGTTCTTC
CASSHSSGNEQFF
>NA|TRBV7-9|TRBJ1-4|TRBD1
TGTGCCAGCAGCCCGACAGGGAAAAGTGAAAAACTGTTTTTT
CASSPTGKSEKLFF
>NA|TRBV21-1|TRBJ2-5|NA
TGTGCCAGCAGCAAAGTTTCTCGCGACTACCGTTGGGAGACCCAGTACTTC
CASSKVSRDYRWETQYF
>NA|TRBV6-1|TRBJ2-7|NA
TGTGCCAGCAGTGAAGCCACTTGGGCCGAGCAGTACTTC
CASSEATWAEQYF
>NA|TRBV11-2|TRBJ2-5|TRBD1
TGTGCCAGCAGCCCCGACAGGGGTGAGACCCAGTACTTC
CASSPDRGETQYF
>NA|TRBV27|TRBJ2-7|NA
TGTGCCAGCAGTATCCGACAGGGAGGCAACTACGAGCAGTACTTC
CASSIRQGGNYEQYF
>few|TRBV19|TRBJ2-7|NA
TGTGCCAGTAGTAATCAGGGCCCCCACTACGAGCAGTACTTC
CASSNQGPHYEQYF
>NA|TRBV18|TRBJ2-1|TRBD2
TGTGCCAGCTCACCTGCTAGCGGGGGAAGCTCCTACAATGAGCAGTTCTTC
CASSPASGGSSYNEQFF
>NA|TRBV7-2|TRBJ1-3|NA
TGTGCCAGCACCGGGGAGGCAGGTAGCAACACCATATATTTT
CASTGEAGSNTIYF
>NA|TRBV7-9|TRBJ2-1|NA
TGTGCCAGCAGCTTAGTAGGCTCTAGAAGGAGCTCCTACAATGAGCAGTTCTTC
CASSLVGSRRSSYNEQFF
>NA|TRBV2|TRBJ2-2|TRBD1
TGTGCCAGCAGCCGGGACAGAAACACCGGGGAGCTGTTTTTT
CASSRDRNTGELFF
>few|TRBV28|TRBJ1-3|NA
TGTGCCAGCAGTTTGGCCAGGGGAGGAAACACCATATATTTT
CASSLARGGNTIYF
>NA|TRBV5-3|TRBJ1-3|NA
TGTGCCAGAAGCTTGCGACAGGCACTAGACTCTGGAAACACCATATATTTT
CARSLRQALDSGNTIYF